A single sample is the source of the 10 T cell receptor beta chains below, sequenced in a study of a mutant IDH1 vaccine in newly diagnosed glioma. Sequencing used immunoSEQ multiplex PCR; TCRdb keeps in-frame clones, though not all of them. The table has about 66,000 clones, 65% to 90% seen once. The sample's time point: baseline, week 1 (first vaccination visit). Regarding treatment: pre-vaccination baseline after standard-of-care therapy. The material was PBMCs, obtained from a glioma patient treated with radiotherapy, temozolomide or both. The source is a young man with glioma.

The rearrangement links TRBV28 to TRBJ1-2; D call uncertain. Trimming left V 9 bases short and J 2 bases short, with 13 bases between. CDR3 length equals 13 residues. CDR1 and CDR2 (germline): MDHEN, SYDVKM. The CDR3 spells CASTLTANYGYTF. The CDR3 region has the DNA TGTGCCAGTACACTCACAGCAAACTATGGCTACACCTTC.

The J gene is TRBJ1-2, the V gene TRBV14; 10 positions agree with TRBD1. CDR1 and CDR2 (germline): SGHDN, FVKESK. V shed 4 bases and J 5 bases; nucleotides not matched to a gene: 22. The CDR3 has 20 residues. As DNA, the CDR3 is TGTGCCAGCAGCCGAAAGACGGGATTGGGTCGGACAGGGGGGGAGTATGGCTACACCTTC. Protein sequence: CASSRKTGLGRTGGEYGYTF.

The chain carries TRBV12-5 and TRBJ1-3, with D tentatively TRBD1 (5 bases). The germline gives CDR1 LGHNT, CDR2 FRNRAP. The CDR3 contains 15 residues. V lost 0 bases and J 3 bases, leaving 9 bases between the germline ends. CDR3 region: CASGLVGAGGNTIYF. DNA of the CDR3: TGTGCTAGTGGTTTGGTTGGGGCTGGTGGAAACACCATATATTTT.

The chain employs TRBV2 and TRBJ2-7, with D hard to call. Germline V gene sequence: CDR1 SNHLY, CDR2 FYNNEI. V was shortened by 3 bases and J by 0 bases, with 12 bases between the two germline ends. The CDR3 is made up of 15 amino acids. The CDR3 coding sequence is TGTGCCAGCAGTGATTCTCCTATTCACTCCTACGAGCAGTACTTC. Translation: CASSDSPIHSYEQYF.

This sequence joins TRBV28 and TRBJ1-1, with D tentatively TRBD1 (5 bases). The CDR3 is made up of 14 amino acids. Germline CDR1 reads MDHEN; CDR2 reads SYDVKM. The V end was cut by 3 bases, the J end by 1 base, with 9 bases between. The CDR3 sequence is CASSLPGKNTEAFF. CDR3 nucleotides: TGTGCCAGCAGTTTGCCAGGGAAGAACACTGAAGCTTTCTTT.

The chain couples TRBV4-2 to TRBJ2-7, with D maybe TRBD1 (5 bases). This CDR3 spans 15 amino acids. Between the trimmed V and J ends, which lost 3 bases and 2 bases, there was a span of 14 bases. Germline CDR1 is LGHNA and CDR2 is YNFKEQ. CDR3 region: CASSHRSTAAYEQYF. In DNA, the CDR3 is TGTGCCAGCAGCCACCGATCGACAGCAGCCTACGAGCAGTACTTC.

The rearrangement uses TRBV7-2 and TRBJ1-2; tentatively, D is TRBD1 (5 bases). This CDR3 has 15 amino acids. CDR1 is SGHTA and CDR2 is FQGNSA in the germline V gene. Trimming removed 2 bases at V and 7 bases at J, with 17 bases between. The CDR3, as DNA: TGTGCCAGCAGCTTAATCGGCAGGGTTTTCGGTGGCTACACCTTC. The encoded protein is CASSLIGRVFGGYTF. Full variable domain (rest looked up from reference TRBV7-2 and TRBJ1-2): GAGVSQSPSNKVTEKGKDVELRCDPISGHTALYWYRQSLGQGLEFLIYFQGNSAPDKSGLPSDRFSAERTGGSVSTLTIQRTQQEDSAVYLCASSLIGRVFGGYTFGSGTRLTVV.

The chain has TRBV13 and TRBJ2-1, with TRBD1 matching 10 bases. Germline lookup yields CDR1 PRHDT and CDR2 FYEKMQ (reference sequence). After removal of 4 bases from V and 5 bases from J, the junction contained 8 bases not matched to a gene. The CDR3 has 16 amino acids. CDR3: CASSSYPGQGNNEQFF. The CDR3 nucleotides read TGTGCCAGCAGCTCCTATCCGGGACAGGGGAACAATGAGCAGTTCTTC.

This chain links TRBV19 with TRBJ1-1, with 8 bases aligning to TRBD1. CDR1 is LNHDA and CDR2 is SQIVND in the germline V gene (reference sequence). This CDR3 contains 13 residues. V shed 5 bases and J 5 bases; nucleotides not matched to a gene: 4. The CDR3 DNA reads TGTGCCAGTAGTCGCAGGGGGCTAACTGAAGCTTTCTTT. It yields the protein CASSRRGLTEAFF.

The genes are TRBV7-8 and TRBJ1-4, with 7 bases matching TRBD1. The V and J ends lost 5 bases and 7 bases, in that order; junction bases with no gene match: 13. The CDR3 totals 16 residues. CDR1 SGHVS and CDR2 FQNEAQ come from the germline V gene. This CDR3 reads CASSPNRGGYSEKLFF. The CDR3 nucleotides read TGTGCCAGCAGCCCCAACAGAGGGGGCTATAGTGAAAAACTGTTTTTT.